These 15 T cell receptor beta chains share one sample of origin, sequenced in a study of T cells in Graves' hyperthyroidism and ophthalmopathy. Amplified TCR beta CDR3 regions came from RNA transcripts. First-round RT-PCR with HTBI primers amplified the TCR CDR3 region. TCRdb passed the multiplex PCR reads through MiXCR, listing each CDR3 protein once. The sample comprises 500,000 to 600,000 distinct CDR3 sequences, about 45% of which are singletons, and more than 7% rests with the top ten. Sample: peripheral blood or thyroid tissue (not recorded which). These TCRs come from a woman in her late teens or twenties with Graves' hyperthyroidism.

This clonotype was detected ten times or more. The CDR3 DNA reads TGTGCCTCCAGGGCTGAGTTGAACACTGAAGCTTTCTTT. This sequence encodes CASRAELNTEAFF. The chain employs TRBV10-3 and TRBJ1-1, with a tentative D call TRBD1 (5 bases). Germline V gene lookup returns CDR1 ENHRY and CDR2 SYGVKD. V lost 11 bases, J lost 0 bases, and 13 bases lay in between. The CDR3 consists of 13 residues.

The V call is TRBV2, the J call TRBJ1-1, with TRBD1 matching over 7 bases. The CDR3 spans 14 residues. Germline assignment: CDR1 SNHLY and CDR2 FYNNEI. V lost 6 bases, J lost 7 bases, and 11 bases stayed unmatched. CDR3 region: CASREIDRDNEAFF. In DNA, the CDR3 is TGTGCCAGCAGAGAAATAGACAGGGACAATGAAGCTTTCTTT.

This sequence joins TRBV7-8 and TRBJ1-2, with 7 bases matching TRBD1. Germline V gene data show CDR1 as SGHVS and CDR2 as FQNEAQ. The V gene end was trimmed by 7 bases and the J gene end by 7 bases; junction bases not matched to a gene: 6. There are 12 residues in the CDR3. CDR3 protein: CASNKAGGGYTF. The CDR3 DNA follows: TGTGCCAGCAACAAGGCAGGGGGTGGCTACACCTTC.

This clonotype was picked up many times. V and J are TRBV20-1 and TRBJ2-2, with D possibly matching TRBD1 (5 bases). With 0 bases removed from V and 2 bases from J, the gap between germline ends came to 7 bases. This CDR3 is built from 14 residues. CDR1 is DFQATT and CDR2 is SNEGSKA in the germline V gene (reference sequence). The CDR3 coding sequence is TGCAGTGCTAGAGAGCAGGGAAACACCGGGGAGCTGTTTTTT. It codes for CSAREQGNTGELFF.

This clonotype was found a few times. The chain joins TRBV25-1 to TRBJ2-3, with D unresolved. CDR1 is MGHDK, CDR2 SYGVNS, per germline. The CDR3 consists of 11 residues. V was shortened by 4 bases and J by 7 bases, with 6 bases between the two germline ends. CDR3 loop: CASSAGYTQYF. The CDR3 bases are TGTGCCAGCAGTGCCGGGTATACGCAGTATTTT.

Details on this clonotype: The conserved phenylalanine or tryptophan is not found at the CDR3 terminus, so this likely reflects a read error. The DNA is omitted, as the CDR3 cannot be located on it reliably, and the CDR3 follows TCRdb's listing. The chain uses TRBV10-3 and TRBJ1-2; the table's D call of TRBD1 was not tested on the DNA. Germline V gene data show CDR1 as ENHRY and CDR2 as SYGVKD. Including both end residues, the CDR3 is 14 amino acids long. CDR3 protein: CAISPRQGVMATQS.

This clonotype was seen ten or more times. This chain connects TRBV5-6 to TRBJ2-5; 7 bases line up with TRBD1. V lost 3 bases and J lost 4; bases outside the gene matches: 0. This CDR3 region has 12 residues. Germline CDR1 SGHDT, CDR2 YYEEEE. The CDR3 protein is CASSWTGETQYF. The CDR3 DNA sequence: TGTGCCAGCAGCTGGACAGGAGAGACCCAGTACTTC.

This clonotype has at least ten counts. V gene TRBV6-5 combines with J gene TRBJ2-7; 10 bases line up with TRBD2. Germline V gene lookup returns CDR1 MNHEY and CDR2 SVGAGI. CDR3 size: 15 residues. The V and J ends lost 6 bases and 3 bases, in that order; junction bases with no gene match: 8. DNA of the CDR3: TGTGCCAGCAGCCGACCGGGACTAGCGCACTACGAGCAGTACTTC. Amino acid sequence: CASSRPGLAHYEQYF.

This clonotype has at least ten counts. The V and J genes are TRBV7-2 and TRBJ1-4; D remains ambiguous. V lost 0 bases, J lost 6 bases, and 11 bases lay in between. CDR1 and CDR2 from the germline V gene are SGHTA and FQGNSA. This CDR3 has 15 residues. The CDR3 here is CASSLAKGADEKLFF. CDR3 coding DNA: TGTGCCAGCAGCTTAGCGAAGGGTGCGGATGAAAAACTGTTTTTT.

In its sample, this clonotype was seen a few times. The CDR3 sequence: CAWSVPPTNEKLFF. The CDR3 nucleotides are TGTGCCTGGAGTGTACCCCCAACTAATGAAAAACTGTTTTTT. V usage is TRBV30 and J usage is TRBJ1-4; D uncertain. Per germline, CDR1 GTSNPN and CDR2 SVGIG (reference sequence). V lost 0 bases and J lost 0, with 5 bases in between. This CDR3 comprises 14 residues.

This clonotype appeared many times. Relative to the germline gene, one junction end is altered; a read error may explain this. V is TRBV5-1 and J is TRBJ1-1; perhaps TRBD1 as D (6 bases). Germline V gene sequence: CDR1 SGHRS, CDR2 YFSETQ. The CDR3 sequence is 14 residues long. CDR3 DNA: TGTGCCAGCAGCCCGGACAGCATGAACACTGAAGCTTTCTTT. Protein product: CASSPDSMNTEAFF.

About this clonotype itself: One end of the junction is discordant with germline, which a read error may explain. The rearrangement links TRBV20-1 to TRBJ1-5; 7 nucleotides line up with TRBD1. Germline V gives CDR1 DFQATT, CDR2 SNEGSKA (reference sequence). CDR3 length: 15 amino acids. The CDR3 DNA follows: TGCAGTGCTAGTTATCAGGGGGATGCCAATGAGCCCCAGCATTTT. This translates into CSASYQGDANEPQHF.

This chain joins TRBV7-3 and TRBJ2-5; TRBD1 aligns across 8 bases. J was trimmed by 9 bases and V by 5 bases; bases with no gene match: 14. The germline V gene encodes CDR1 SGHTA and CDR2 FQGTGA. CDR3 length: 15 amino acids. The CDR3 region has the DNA TGTGCCAGCAGCCTATACAGGGGGTGGAATCAGCCCCAGTACTTC. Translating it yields CASSLYRGWNQPQYF.

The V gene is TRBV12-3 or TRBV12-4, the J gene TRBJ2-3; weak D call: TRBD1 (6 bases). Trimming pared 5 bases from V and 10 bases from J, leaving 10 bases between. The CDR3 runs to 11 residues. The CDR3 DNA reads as TGTGCCAGCAGTCCCGAGGGGGCGCAGTATTTT. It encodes CASSPEGAQYF.

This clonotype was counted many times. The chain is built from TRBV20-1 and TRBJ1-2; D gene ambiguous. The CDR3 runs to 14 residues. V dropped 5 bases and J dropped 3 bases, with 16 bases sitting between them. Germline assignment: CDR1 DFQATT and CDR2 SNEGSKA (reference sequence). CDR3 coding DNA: TGCAGTGCTCGAACGTGGGAATCGGACTATGGCTACACCTTC. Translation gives CSARTWESDYGYTF.